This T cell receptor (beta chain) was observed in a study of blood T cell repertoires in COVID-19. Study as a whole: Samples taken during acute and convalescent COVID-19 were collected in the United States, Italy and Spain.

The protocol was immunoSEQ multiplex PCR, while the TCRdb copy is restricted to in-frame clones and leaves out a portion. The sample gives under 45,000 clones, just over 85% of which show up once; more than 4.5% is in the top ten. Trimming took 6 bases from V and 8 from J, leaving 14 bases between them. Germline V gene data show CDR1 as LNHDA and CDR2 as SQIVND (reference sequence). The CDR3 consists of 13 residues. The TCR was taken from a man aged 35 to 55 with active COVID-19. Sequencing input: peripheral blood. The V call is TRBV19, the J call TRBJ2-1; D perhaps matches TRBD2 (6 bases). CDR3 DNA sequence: TGTGCCAGTAGCGGGAGCGGCCGGGATGAGCAGTTCTTC. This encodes CASSGSGRDEQFF.